This T cell receptor (beta chain) was profiled in a study of T-cell reconstitution after alpha-beta-depleted transplantation in children. Using unique molecular identifiers, the investigators prepared the TCRbeta library. TCRdb passed the PCR reads through MiXCR, listing each CDR3 protein once. The sample consists of about 610,000 distinct CDR3 sequences, 10% to 13% of them appearing once. CDR1 and CDR2 (germline): MGHDK, SYGVNS. The CDR3 spans 16 residues. V lost 10 bases to trimming and J lost 5 bases, with 26 bases between them. This clonotype was seen at least ten times. This specimen consisted of PBMCs from the stem cell graft donor, obtained from the stem cell graft. The receptor was isolated from a human donor who donated a stem cell graft to a child with acute myeloid leukemia. V gene TRBV25-1 combines with J gene TRBJ1-1; D is unresolved. The CDR3 DNA is TGTGCCATCCCCGTTCGGATAGGTATAGGTGGAACTGAAGCTTTCTTT. This encodes CAIPVRIGIGGTEAFF.